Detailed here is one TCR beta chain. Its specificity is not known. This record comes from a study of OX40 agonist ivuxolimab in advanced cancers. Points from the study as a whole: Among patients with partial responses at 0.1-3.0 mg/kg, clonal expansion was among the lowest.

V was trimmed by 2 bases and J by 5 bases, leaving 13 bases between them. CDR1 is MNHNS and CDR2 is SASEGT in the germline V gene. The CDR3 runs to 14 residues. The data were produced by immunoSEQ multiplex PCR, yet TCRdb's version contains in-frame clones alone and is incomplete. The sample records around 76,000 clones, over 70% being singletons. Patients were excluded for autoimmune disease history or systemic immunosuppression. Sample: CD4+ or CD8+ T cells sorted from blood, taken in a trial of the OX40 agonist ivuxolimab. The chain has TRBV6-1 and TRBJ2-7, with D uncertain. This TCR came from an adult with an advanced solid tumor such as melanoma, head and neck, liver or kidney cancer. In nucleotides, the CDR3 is TGTGCCAGCAGTGAACGACTCGTTCCCGACGAGCAGTACTTC. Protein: CASSERLVPDEQYF.